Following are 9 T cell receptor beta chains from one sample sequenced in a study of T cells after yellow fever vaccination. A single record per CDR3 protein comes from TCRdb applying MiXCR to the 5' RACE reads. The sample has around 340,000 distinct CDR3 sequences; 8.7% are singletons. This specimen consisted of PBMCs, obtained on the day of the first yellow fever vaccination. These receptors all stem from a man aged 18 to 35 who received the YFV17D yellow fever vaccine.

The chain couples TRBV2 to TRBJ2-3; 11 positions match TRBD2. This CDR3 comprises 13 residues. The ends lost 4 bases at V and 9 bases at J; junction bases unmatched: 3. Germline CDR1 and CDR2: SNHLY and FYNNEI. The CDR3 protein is CASSVSGGATQYF. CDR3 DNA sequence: TGTGCCAGCAGTGTTAGCGGGGGGGCCACGCAGTATTTT.

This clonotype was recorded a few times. CDR3 sequence (DNA): TGTGCCAGCAGTTACTCGTGGACAGGGGGGATCGGAAAACTGTTTTTT. Its translation is CASSYSWTGGIGKLFF. This chain uses TRBV6-5 with TRBJ1-4, with TRBD1 matching 10 bases. Germline CDR1 is MNHEY and CDR2 is SVGAGI. V was pared by 0 bases and J by 10 bases, with 8 bases of the junction left unmatched. The CDR3 totals 16 residues.

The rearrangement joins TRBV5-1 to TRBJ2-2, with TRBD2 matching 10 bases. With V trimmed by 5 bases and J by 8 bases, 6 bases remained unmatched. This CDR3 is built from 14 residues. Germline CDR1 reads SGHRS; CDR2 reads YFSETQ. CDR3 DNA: TGCGCCAGCAGTAGCGGACTAGCGGCGGGGGAGCTGTTTTTT. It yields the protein CASSSGLAAGELFF.

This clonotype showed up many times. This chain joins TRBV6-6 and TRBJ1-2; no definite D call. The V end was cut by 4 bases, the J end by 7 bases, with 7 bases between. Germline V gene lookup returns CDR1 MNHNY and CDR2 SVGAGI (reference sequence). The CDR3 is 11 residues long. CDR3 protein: CASSSSGGYTF. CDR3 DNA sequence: TGTGCCAGCAGTTCCTCTGGTGGCTACACCTTC.

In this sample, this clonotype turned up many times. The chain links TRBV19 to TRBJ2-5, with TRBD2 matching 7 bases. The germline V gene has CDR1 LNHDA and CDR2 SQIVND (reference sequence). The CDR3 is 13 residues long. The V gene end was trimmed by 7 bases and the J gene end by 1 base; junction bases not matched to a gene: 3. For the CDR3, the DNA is TGTGCCAGTACTCCGGGGGGCCAAGAGACCCAGTACTTC. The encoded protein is CASTPGGQETQYF.

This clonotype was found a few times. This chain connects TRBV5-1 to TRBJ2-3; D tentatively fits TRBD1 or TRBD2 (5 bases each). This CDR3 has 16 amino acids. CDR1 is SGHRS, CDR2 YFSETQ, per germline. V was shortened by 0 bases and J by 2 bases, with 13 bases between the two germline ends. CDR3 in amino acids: CASSLGDGANTDTQYF. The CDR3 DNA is TGCGCCAGCAGCTTGGGGGACGGAGCGAACACAGATACGCAGTATTTT.

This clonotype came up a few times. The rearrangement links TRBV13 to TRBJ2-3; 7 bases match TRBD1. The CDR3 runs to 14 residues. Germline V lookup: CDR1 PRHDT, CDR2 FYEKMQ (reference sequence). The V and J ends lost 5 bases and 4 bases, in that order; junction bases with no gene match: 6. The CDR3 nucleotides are TGTGCCAGCAGCCCCAAGGGACAGTCAGATACGCAGTATTTT. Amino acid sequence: CASSPKGQSDTQYF.

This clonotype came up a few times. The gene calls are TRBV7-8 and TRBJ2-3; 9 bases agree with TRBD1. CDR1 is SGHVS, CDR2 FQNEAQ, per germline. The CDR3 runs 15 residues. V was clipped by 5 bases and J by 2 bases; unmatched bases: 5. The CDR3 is CASSPRDRVTDTQYF. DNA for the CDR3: TGTGCCAGCAGCCCCCGGGACAGGGTCACAGATACGCAGTATTTT.

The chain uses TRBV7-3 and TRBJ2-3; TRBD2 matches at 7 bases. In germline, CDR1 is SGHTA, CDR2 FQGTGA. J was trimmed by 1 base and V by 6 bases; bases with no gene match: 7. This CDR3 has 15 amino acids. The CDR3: CASRDYAGGTDTQYF. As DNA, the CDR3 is TGTGCCAGCAGGGACTACGCGGGGGGCACAGATACGCAGTATTTT.